This T cell receptor (beta chain) is drawn from a study of blood T cell repertoires in COVID-19. Study-level information: Sources were T cells, B-cell-depleted T cells, or PBMCs; the material itself was cDNA or gDNA.

The authors' processing: Estimation of nucleated cell counts was performed using reference gene primer amplification. Clones were read by immunoSEQ multiplex PCR, and TCRdb kept only the in-frame ones, dropping some. V, J and clone size reflect that table, while D and trimming were determined from the DNA. The repertoire holds about 120,000 clones, about 90% seen once, with approximately 3.9% in the top ten. The V segment lost 1 base and the J segment 7 bases; nucleotides outside the gene matches: 10. The germline CDR1 and CDR2 sequences are SGHDN and FVKESK. This CDR3 has 16 residues. Seattle's cohort entered during active infection and was followed longitudinally.

This clonotype was sampled from a woman aged 55-69 years with COVID-19, enrolled during active disease. The sample consisted of peripheral blood. The chain is built from TRBV14 and TRBJ2-1; 7 nucleotides align to TRBD2. CDR3 loop: CASSQGVVASGNEQFF. As DNA, the CDR3 is TGTGCCAGCAGCCAAGGGGTGGTTGCTAGCGGTAATGAGCAGTTCTTC.